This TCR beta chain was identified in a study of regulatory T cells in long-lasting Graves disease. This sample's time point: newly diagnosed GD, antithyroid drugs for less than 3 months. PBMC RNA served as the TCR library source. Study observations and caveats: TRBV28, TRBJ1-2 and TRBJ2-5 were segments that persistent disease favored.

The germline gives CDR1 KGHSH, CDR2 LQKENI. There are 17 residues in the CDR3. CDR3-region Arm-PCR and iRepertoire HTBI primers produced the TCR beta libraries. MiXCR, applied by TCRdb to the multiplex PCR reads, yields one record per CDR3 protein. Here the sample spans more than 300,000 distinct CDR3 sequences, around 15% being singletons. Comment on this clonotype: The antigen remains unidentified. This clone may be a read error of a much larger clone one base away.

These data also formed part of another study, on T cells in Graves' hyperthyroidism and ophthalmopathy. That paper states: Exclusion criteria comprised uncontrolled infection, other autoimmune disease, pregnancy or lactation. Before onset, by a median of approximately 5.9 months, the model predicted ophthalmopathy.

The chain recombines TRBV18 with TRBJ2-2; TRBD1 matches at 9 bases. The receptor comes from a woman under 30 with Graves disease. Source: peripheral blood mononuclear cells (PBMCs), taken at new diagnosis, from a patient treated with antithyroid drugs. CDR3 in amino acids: CASSPPGQGLNTGERFF. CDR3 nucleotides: TGTGCCAGCTCACCACCGGGACAGGGACTAAACACCGGGGAGCGGTTTTTT.